This T cell receptor (beta chain) stems from a study of blood T cell repertoires in COVID-19. At the level of the study: Spain, Italy and the United States supplied samples that represented acute and convalescent COVID-19. Sample material is recorded as cDNA or gDNA derived from T cells, B-cell-depleted T cells, or PBMCs.

Trimming left V 0 bases short and J 0 bases short, with 9 bases between. The germline V gene encodes CDR1 MNHEY and CDR2 SVGEGT. CDR3 size: 15 residues. This clone has a single count. As processed by the authors: Counts of nucleated cells, estimated from reference gene primer amplification, were obtained. Using immunoSEQ multiplex PCR, the repertoire was profiled, and TCRdb retains in-frame clones only, with some absent. V, J and clone size were drawn from that table, and D and trimming were deduced from the DNA. Of over 150,000 clones in the sample, 70% to 90% were seen once. The J gene is TRBJ2-7, the V gene TRBV6-2 or TRBV6-3; no clear D gene. The TCR originated in a man between 65 and 80 years old with active or convalescent COVID-19. The sample comprised peripheral blood. The CDR3, as DNA: TGTGCCAGCAGTTACTCGGGCAGTTTCTCCTACGAGCAGTACTTC. Protein sequence: CASSYSGSFSYEQYF.